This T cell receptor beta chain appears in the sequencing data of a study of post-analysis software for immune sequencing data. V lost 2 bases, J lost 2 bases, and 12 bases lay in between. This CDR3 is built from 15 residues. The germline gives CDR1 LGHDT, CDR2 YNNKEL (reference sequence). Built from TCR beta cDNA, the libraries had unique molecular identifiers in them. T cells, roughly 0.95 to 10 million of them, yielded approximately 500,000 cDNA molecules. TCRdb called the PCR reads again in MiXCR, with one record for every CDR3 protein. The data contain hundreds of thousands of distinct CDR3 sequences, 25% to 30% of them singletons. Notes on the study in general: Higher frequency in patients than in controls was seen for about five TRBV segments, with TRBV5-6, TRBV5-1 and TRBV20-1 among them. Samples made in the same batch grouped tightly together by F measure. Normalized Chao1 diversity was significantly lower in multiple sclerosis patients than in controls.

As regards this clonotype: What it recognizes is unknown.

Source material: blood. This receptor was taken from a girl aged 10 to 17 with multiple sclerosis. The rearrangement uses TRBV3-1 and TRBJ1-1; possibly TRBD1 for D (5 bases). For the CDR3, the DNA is TGTGCCAGCAGCCAAAGGGACCGACTTAACACTGAAGCTTTCTTT. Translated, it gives CASSQRDRLNTEAFF. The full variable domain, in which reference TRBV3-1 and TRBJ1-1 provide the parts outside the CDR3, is DTAVSQTPKYLVTQMGNDKSIKCEQNLGHDTMYWYKQDSKKFLKIMFSYNNKELIINETVPNRFSPKSPDKAHLNLHINSLELGDSAVYFCASSQRDRLNTEAFFGQGTRLTVV.